Presented here are 21 T cell receptor beta chains from one specimen sequenced in a study of blood T cells in healthy people across ages. The authors ran a second PCR of roughly 6 to 11 cycles using a sample-barcoded 5' primer and a J-beta primer mix. TCRdb reprocessed the 5' RACE reads with MiXCR, giving one entry per CDR3 protein. The data show hundreds of thousands of distinct CDR3 sequences, approximately 30% seen once. Material: blood. The receptors were gathered from an elderly woman in good health.

This clonotype was seen at least ten times. V is TRBV29-1 and J is TRBJ2-7, with D unclear. V shed 5 bases and J shed 7 bases, with 21 bases lying between them. In germline, CDR1 is SQVTM, CDR2 ANQGSEA. CDR3 size: 14 residues. CDR3 residues: CSVLRAPTSEEQYF. In DNA form, the CDR3 reads TGCAGCGTTCTCCGGGCCCCGACGAGTGAGGAGCAGTACTTC.

This clonotype was seen more than once but under ten times. A junction boundary mismatches the germline segment, possibly from a read error. The chain joins TRBV5-1 to TRBJ2-3, with TRBD1 identical over 7 bases. The length of the CDR3 is 15 residues. Per germline, CDR1 SGHRS and CDR2 YFSETQ. CDR3 in amino acids: CASSLGGGRTDAQYF. CDR3 bases: TGCGCCAGCAGCTTGGGAGGGGGCCGCACAGATGCGCAGTATTTT.

This clonotype has a handful of counts. The rearrangement joins TRBV6-5 to TRBJ2-2; 11 bases fit TRBD2. Germline V gene sequence: CDR1 MNHEY, CDR2 SVGAGI. This CDR3 has 16 residues. The junction had 8 bases not matched to a gene; V was cut back by 5 bases and J by 6 bases. CDR3 nucleotides: TGTGCCAGCAGTCGTTTATTAGCGGGGGGGCCCGGGGAGCTGTTTTTT. Encoded protein: CASSRLLAGGPGELFF.

The chain uses TRBV7-9 and TRBJ1-5; D unclear. V dropped 5 bases and J dropped 2 bases, with 10 bases sitting between them. The CDR3 contains 14 residues. The germline CDR1 and CDR2 sequences are SEHNR and FQNEAQ (reference sequence). CDR3 region: CASSAELGNQPQHF. For the CDR3, the DNA is TGTGCCAGCAGCGCCGAACTGGGCAATCAGCCCCAGCATTTT.

In this sample, this clonotype turned up a few times. The chain recombines TRBV19 with TRBJ1-5; the D gene is possibly TRBD1 (6 bases). V was trimmed by 7 bases and J by 4 bases, leaving 14 bases between them. CDR3 length: 14 residues. CDR1 is LNHDA and CDR2 is SQIVND in the germline V gene (reference sequence). The DNA for the CDR3 is TGTGCCAGTACTCACATACAGGGTAATCAGCCCCAGCATTTT. Translating it yields CASTHIQGNQPQHF.

V and J are TRBV12-3 or TRBV12-4 and TRBJ1-1, with D perhaps matching TRBD1 (6 bases). CDR3 length equals 16 residues. Deletions cut 1 base from V and 14 bases from J, with 26 bases between. The CDR3 nucleotides read TGTGCCAGCAGTTTAGTTCAGGGGCAGGGCGCCGGGGAGCTGTTCTTT. Translating gives CASSLVQGQGAGELFF.

The gene calls are TRBV5-1 and TRBJ1-1, with D uncertain. The CDR3 loop spans 11 amino acids. The germline V and J ends were trimmed by 5 bases and 3 bases, with 5 bases remaining between them. The V gene's germline CDR1 is SGHRS and CDR2 YFSETQ. CDR3 loop: CASRQDTEAFF. The CDR3 DNA sequence: TGCGCCAGCAGACAAGACACTGAAGCTTTCTTT.

On this clonotype itself: The germline gene is not matched at one end of the junction; a read error may be the cause. This chain joins TRBV7-2 and TRBJ1-1; D is undetermined. CDR1 is SGHTA, CDR2 FQGNSA, per germline. The CDR3 length is 14 residues. This CDR3 is CAGSPLVQATEAFF. The CDR3 DNA reads as TGTGCCGGCAGCCCTCTAGTCCAGGCTACCGAAGCTTTCTTT.

This clonotype was seen at least ten times. The rearrangement links TRBV6-6 to TRBJ1-2, with 7 bases identical to TRBD1. The CDR3 covers 14 residues. Germline assignment: CDR1 MNHNY and CDR2 SVGAGI (reference sequence). The ends lost 6 bases at V and 4 bases at J; junction bases unmatched: 8. The CDR3 nucleotides are TGTGCCAGCAGCTCGACAGGGAATGCCTATGGCTACACCTTC. Translating it yields CASSSTGNAYGYTF.

This clonotype was counted ten times or more. The chain carries TRBV5-1 and TRBJ2-1; TRBD1 aligns across 7 bases. This CDR3 has 15 amino acids. The V and J ends lost 4 bases and 10 bases, in that order; junction bases with no gene match: 14. Germline-derived CDR1 and CDR2 are SGHRS and YFSETQ. CDR3: CASSLAGNRGWEQFF. The CDR3 nucleotides read TGCGCCAGCAGCCTCGCAGGAAACAGGGGTTGGGAGCAGTTCTTC.

This clonotype was detected ten times or more. This chain uses TRBV6-6 with TRBJ2-5; D possibly corresponds to TRBD2 (5 bases). Per the germline V gene, CDR1 is MNHNY and CDR2 is SVGAGI (reference sequence). This CDR3 spans 13 amino acids. The V and J ends lost 9 bases and 1 base respectively, with 12 bases between them. The CDR3 coding sequence is TGTGCCAGTTATTCGGGATTCCAAGAGACCCAGTACTTC. Its protein product is CASYSGFQETQYF.

At least ten counts were recorded for this clonotype. J is TRBJ1-6 and V is TRBV18; unclear D gene. Trimming removed 6 bases at V and 6 bases at J, with 9 bases between. The CDR3 spans 13 residues. CDR1 and CDR2 from the germline V gene are KGHSH and LQKENI. In DNA, the CDR3 is TGTGCCAGCTCCCTCGACGGTAATTCACCCCTCCACTTT. Residues: CASSLDGNSPLHF.

This clonotype came up a few times. Compared with germline, one end of the junction differs, possibly owing to a read error. The gene calls are TRBV6-5 and TRBJ1-5; D not certain. CDR3 size: 12 residues. Germline assignment: CDR1 MNHEY and CDR2 SVGAGI. The CDR3 coding sequence is TGTGCCAGCAGTAACCCGGGAAGGCCCCCGCATTTT. Residues: CASSNPGRPPHF.

This clonotype appeared many times. The chain links TRBV10-3 to TRBJ1-2; 12 bases align to TRBD1. CDR1 and CDR2 (germline): ENHRY, SYGVKD. The ends lost 7 bases at V and 6 bases at J; junction bases unmatched: 9. This CDR3 region has 15 residues. The CDR3 DNA sequence: TGTGCCATCAATCTGGGGGACAGGGGGCGAGATGGCTACACCTTC. Translated, it gives CAINLGDRGRDGYTF.

The V and J genes are TRBV7-2 and TRBJ2-5; TRBD2 aligns across 8 bases. The ends lost 6 bases at V and 2 bases at J; junction bases unmatched: 11. Germline V CDR1 and CDR2: SGHTA, FQGNSA. The CDR3 sequence is 16 residues long. CDR3 sequence: CASRTSGTRTQETQYF. In nucleotides, the CDR3 is TGTGCCAGCAGAACATCCGGGACTAGGACACAAGAGACCCAGTACTTC.

The V gene is TRBV7-2, the J gene TRBJ2-4; TRBD1 agrees at 9 bases. The CDR3 runs to 14 residues. V shed 5 bases, J shed 15 bases, and the junction held 14 bases outside the gene matches. From germline, CDR1 is SGHTA and CDR2 FQGNSA. CDR3 DNA sequence: TGTGCCAGCAGCGGACAGGGGATCTACAATGAGCGGTACTTC. This sequence encodes CASSGQGIYNERYF.

Many counts were recorded for this clonotype. The rearrangement uses TRBV20-1 and TRBJ2-3, with 7 bases aligning to TRBD2. Germline V gene data show CDR1 as DFQATT and CDR2 as SNEGSKA (reference sequence). J lost 2 bases, V lost 4 bases, and 12 bases had no gene match. The CDR3 runs to 16 residues. The CDR3 protein is CSATPGRGTFTDTQYF. The CDR3 bases are TGCAGTGCTACCCCCGGGCGGGGGACTTTCACAGATACGCAGTATTTT.

The table lists this clonotype with many counts. J is TRBJ2-7 and V is TRBV20-1; 7 positions match TRBD1. The V gene's germline CDR1 is DFQATT and CDR2 SNEGSKA (reference sequence). V lost 3 bases, J lost 2 bases, and 10 bases stayed unmatched. The CDR3 covers 15 residues. The CDR3 nucleotides read TGCAGTGCTAGTGACGCTTCAGGGGGTCCCTACGAGCAGTACTTC. Protein: CSASDASGGPYEQYF.

As regards this clonotype: A much bigger clone sits one base away, suggesting this may be a read error. The V and J genes are TRBV5-1 and TRBJ2-1; the D gene is possibly TRBD1 (5 bases). Germline CDR1 reads SGHRS; CDR2 reads YFSETQ. The length of the CDR3 is 15 residues. As DNA, the CDR3 is TGCGCCAGCAGCTTGGTAGCAGGGTCCTACGATGAGCAGTTCTTC. Its translation: CASSLVAGSYDEQFF.

V and J are TRBV20-1 and TRBJ2-7, with 8 positions matching TRBD1. CDR3 size: 14 residues. V gave up 3 bases and J gave up 2 bases; unmatched junction bases: 6. Germline CDR1 DFQATT, CDR2 SNEGSKA (reference sequence). The CDR3 DNA reads as TGCAGTGCTAGCCGACAGGGGCTCACCTACGAGCAGTACTTC. It yields the protein CSASRQGLTYEQYF.

In its sample, this clonotype was seen many times. This chain uses TRBV20-1 with TRBJ1-2; 10 bases map to TRBD1. The CDR3 loop spans 16 amino acids. Germline V lookup: CDR1 DFQATT, CDR2 SNEGSKA (reference sequence). With V trimmed by 1 base and J by 1 base, 6 bases remained unmatched. For the CDR3, the DNA is TGCAGTGCTAGAGTGACAGGGGGCTCCTTTAACTATGGCTACACCTTC. It codes for CSARVTGGSFNYGYTF.